This TCR beta chain was sequenced during a study of blood T cell repertoires in COVID-19. This CDR3 has 13 amino acids. Trimming removed 7 bases from V and 9 bases from J, with 19 bases in between. Germline assignment: CDR1 SQVTM and CDR2 ANQGSEA. The method was immunoSEQ multiplex PCR; TCRdb's version includes in-frame clones alone and lacks a portion of them. The data show approximately 220,000 clones, less than 90% seen once. Individuals drawn from around 24 US areas were about 18 to 100 years old. What the recovered Cohort 3 donors had was two negative PCRs, clearance, or symptom resolution. This receptor was obtained from a young woman who had recovered from COVID-19. The V and J genes are TRBV29-1 and TRBJ2-1, with D tentatively TRBD2 (6 bases). Source material: PBMCs or T cells enriched from blood (not recorded which). The CDR3 loop is CSDKLGGGAEQFF. The CDR3 region has the DNA TGCAGCGATAAACTAGGAGGAGGGGCTGAGCAGTTCTTC.